The rows below give T cell receptor beta chains drawn from one sample of a study of early T cells in non-severe SARS-CoV-2 infection. TCRdb re-called the 5' RACE reads with MiXCR, one entry per CDR3 protein. The profile shows about 25,000 distinct CDR3 sequences, 4.5% to 7% of them singletons. Material: whole blood. The source is an adult who was a healthcare worker with PCR-confirmed SARS-CoV-2 infection or an uninfected control (not recorded which). Each CDR3 is given with its conserved first and last residue. D genes are given only for firm matches. Size values are once, few and many counts, or a class for expanded clones, and some rows have none.

CDR3aa: CAGGWGARNEQFF
CDR3nt: TGTGCCGGCGGGTGGGGGGCCCGCAATGAGCAGTTCTTC
j_gene: TRBJ2-1
abundance: many
v_gene: TRBV7-9
d_gene: -

CDR3aa: CASSLEPRSYGYTF
CDR3nt: TGTGCCAGCAGTTTAGAGCCCAGGTCCTATGGCTACACCTTC
j_gene: TRBJ1-2
abundance: medium-sized
v_gene: TRBV12-3/TRBV12-4
d_gene: -

CDR3aa: CASSQESRTSGPLAKNIQYF
CDR3nt: TGCGCCAGCAGCCAAGAAAGTCGGACTAGCGGACCCCTAGCCAAAAACATTCAGTACTTC
j_gene: TRBJ2-4
abundance: many
v_gene: TRBV4-1
d_gene: TRBD2

CDR3aa: CASSSPSPGQFIYNEQFF
CDR3nt: TGTGCCAGCAGCTCCCCTTCCCCGGGGCAGTTTATCTACAATGAGCAGTTCTTC
j_gene: TRBJ2-1
abundance: many
v_gene: TRBV28
d_gene: -

CDR3aa: CASSLAVVAPNSPLHF
CDR3nt: TGTGCCAGCAGCTTAGCGGTGGTTGCCCCGAATTCACCCCTCCACTTT
j_gene: TRBJ1-6
abundance: many
v_gene: TRBV7-6
d_gene: -

CDR3aa: CASSPATGQETQYF
CDR3nt: TGTGCCAGCTCACCAGCCACAGGTCAAGAGACCCAGTACTTC
j_gene: TRBJ2-5
abundance: few
v_gene: TRBV18
d_gene: -

CDR3aa: CASSQDTDQTNTEAFF
CDR3nt: TGCGCCAGCAGCCAAGATACGGACCAGACGAACACTGAAGCTTTCTTT
j_gene: TRBJ1-1
abundance: many
v_gene: TRBV4-1
d_gene: -

CDR3aa: CASSLVGGNTEAFF
CDR3nt: TGTGCCAGCAGCTTAGTTGGCGGGAACACTGAAGCTTTCTTT
j_gene: TRBJ1-1
abundance: many
v_gene: TRBV7-2
d_gene: -

CDR3aa: CSVFKSTDTQYF
CDR3nt: TGCAGCGTTTTCAAAAGCACAGATACGCAGTATTTT
j_gene: TRBJ2-3
abundance: many
v_gene: TRBV29-1
d_gene: -

CDR3aa: CASSFRTSGGETQYF
CDR3nt: TGTGCCAGCAGCTTCAGAACTAGCGGCGGGGAGACCCAGTACTTC
j_gene: TRBJ2-5
abundance: many
v_gene: TRBV11-2
d_gene: TRBD2

CDR3aa: CASSLQGVRTYEQYF
CDR3nt: TGTGCCAGCAGCTTGCAGGGGGTCAGGACCTACGAGCAGTACTTC
j_gene: TRBJ2-7
abundance: few
v_gene: TRBV7-2
d_gene: TRBD1

CDR3aa: CSVRRTRWEETQYF
CDR3nt: TGCAGCGTGCGAAGGACTAGATGGGAAGAGACCCAGTACTTC
j_gene: TRBJ2-5
abundance: -
v_gene: TRBV29-1
d_gene: TRBD2

CDR3aa: CASSPNPAGQANYNEQFF
CDR3nt: TGCGCCAGCAGCCCTAACCCTGCGGGACAGGCGAACTACAATGAGCAGTTCTTC
j_gene: TRBJ2-1
abundance: -
v_gene: TRBV5-1
d_gene: TRBD1

CDR3aa: CASRSNGGSPYEQYF
CDR3nt: TGTGCAAGTCGCTCGAATGGCGGAAGCCCCTACGAGCAGTACTTC
j_gene: TRBJ2-7
abundance: once
v_gene: TRBV12-2
d_gene: -

CDR3aa: CASSYGGVMSETQYF
CDR3nt: TGTGCCAGCAGTTACGGGGGGGTTATGAGCGAGACCCAGTACTTC
j_gene: TRBJ2-5
abundance: many
v_gene: TRBV6-2/TRBV6-3
d_gene: TRBD2

CDR3aa: CASSLRGPSYNEQFF
CDR3nt: TGCGCCAGCAGCTTGCGGGGCCCCTCCTACAATGAGCAGTTCTTC
j_gene: TRBJ2-1
abundance: -
v_gene: TRBV5-1
d_gene: -

CDR3aa: CASSLRAGGAFF
CDR3nt: TGTGCCAGCAGTTTAAGAGCAGGAGGGGCTTTCTTT
j_gene: TRBJ1-1
abundance: -
v_gene: TRBV12-3/TRBV12-4
d_gene: -

CDR3aa: CASSLAGGNSYEQYF
CDR3nt: TGTGCCAGCAGCCTAGCGGGGGGGAACTCCTACGAGCAGTACTTC
j_gene: TRBJ2-7
abundance: many
v_gene: TRBV5-4
d_gene: TRBD2

CDR3aa: CATSRGGDEQFF
CDR3nt: TGTGCCACCAGCAGGGGAGGGGATGAGCAGTTCTTC
j_gene: TRBJ2-1
abundance: many
v_gene: TRBV15
d_gene: TRBD2

CDR3aa: CASSLGTGIYNEQFF
CDR3nt: TGTGCCAGCAGCTTAGGTACAGGGATCTACAATGAGCAGTTCTTC
j_gene: TRBJ2-1
abundance: many
v_gene: TRBV11-3
d_gene: -

CDR3aa: CASRQSKAGANVLTF
CDR3nt: TGTGCAAGTCGACAGAGCAAGGCTGGGGCCAACGTCCTGACTTTC
j_gene: TRBJ2-6
abundance: few
v_gene: TRBV12-2
d_gene: -

CDR3aa: CASTQRGSLGEQYF
CDR3nt: TGTGCCAGCACCCAACGGGGAAGCCTAGGCGAGCAGTACTTC
j_gene: TRBJ2-7
abundance: many
v_gene: TRBV6-5
d_gene: -

CDR3aa: CASSARDRGNEQFF
CDR3nt: TGTGCCAGTAGCGCCAGGGACAGGGGGAATGAGCAGTTCTTC
j_gene: TRBJ2-1
abundance: few
v_gene: TRBV19
d_gene: TRBD1

CDR3aa: CASSLVLAGVLSSYNEQFF
CDR3nt: TGTGCCAGCAGCTTAGTACTAGCGGGGGTCCTCAGCTCCTACAATGAGCAGTTCTTC
j_gene: TRBJ2-1
abundance: many
v_gene: TRBV7-6
d_gene: TRBD2

CDR3aa: CASSADRGWTGELFF
CDR3nt: TGTGCCAGCAGTGCCGACAGAGGCTGGACCGGGGAGCTGTTTTTT
j_gene: TRBJ2-2
abundance: many
v_gene: TRBV2
d_gene: -

CDR3aa: CSAGPSGRETQYF
CDR3nt: TGCAGTGCAGGTCCCTCGGGCCGGGAGACCCAGTACTTC
j_gene: TRBJ2-5
abundance: -
v_gene: TRBV20-1
d_gene: -

CDR3aa: CASSSLGGGDNEQFF
CDR3nt: TGTGCCAGCAGCTCCTTGGGCGGGGGGGACAATGAGCAGTTCTTC
j_gene: TRBJ2-1
abundance: few
v_gene: TRBV6-5
d_gene: TRBD2

CDR3aa: CASSSGTGGEQYF
CDR3nt: TGTGCCAGCTCATCCGGGACAGGGGGCGAGCAGTACTTC
j_gene: TRBJ2-7
abundance: many
v_gene: TRBV18
d_gene: TRBD1

CDR3aa: CASSQQALLGTNEKLFF
CDR3nt: TGCGCCAGCAGCCAACAAGCTTTACTCGGAACTAATGAAAAACTGTTTTTT
j_gene: TRBJ1-4
abundance: few
v_gene: TRBV4-3
d_gene: -

CDR3aa: CASSLTTGSSYEQYF
CDR3nt: TGTGCCAGCAGCTTAACAACAGGGAGCTCCTACGAGCAGTACTTC
j_gene: TRBJ2-7
abundance: -
v_gene: TRBV11-2
d_gene: -

CDR3aa: CASSLTGSYEQYF
CDR3nt: TGCGCCAGCAGCTTGACAGGCTCCTACGAGCAGTACTTC
j_gene: TRBJ2-7
abundance: many
v_gene: TRBV5-1
d_gene: -

CDR3aa: CASSQVGTYSGNTIYF
CDR3nt: TGTGCCAGCAGCCAAGTAGGGACGTACTCTGGAAACACCATATATTTT
j_gene: TRBJ1-3
abundance: medium-sized
v_gene: TRBV4-2
d_gene: -

CDR3aa: CSVASGTGGLEQYF
CDR3nt: TGCAGCGTAGCTAGCGGGACAGGGGGTCTCGAGCAGTACTTC
j_gene: TRBJ2-7
abundance: many
v_gene: TRBV29-1
d_gene: TRBD1

CDR3aa: CASRLPSGTGGPEAFF
CDR3nt: TGTGCCAGCAGATTGCCCTCCGGGACAGGGGGCCCTGAAGCTTTCTTT
j_gene: TRBJ1-1
abundance: -
v_gene: TRBV28
d_gene: TRBD1

CDR3aa: CASSLGWDSSYEQYF
CDR3nt: TGCGCCAGCAGCCTTGGTTGGGACAGTTCCTACGAGCAGTACTTC
j_gene: TRBJ2-7
abundance: many
v_gene: TRBV4-1
d_gene: TRBD1